This entry features one TCR beta chain sequence. Its target antigen remains unknown. No much larger clonotype is one base removed from it; base qualities were not supplied. The collaborating institutions used their own protocols to collect whole blood in K2EDTA tubes. For TCRbeta analysis, collaborators shipped samples in one of three forms: frozen whole blood, isolated PBMCs, or DNA extracted from either of those sample types. The source of the sample is a study of blood T cell repertoires in COVID-19 (dated by TCRdb to 2019 to 2021). Regarding the study in general: Samples covering the acute and convalescent phases of COVID-19 were provided by collaborators in the United States, Italy and Spain. The material from the prospective study consisted of cDNA or gDNA derived from T cells, B-cell-depleted T cells, or PBMCs. The dataset comprised deeply sampled blood TCRbeta repertoires from subjects exposed to, actively infected with, or recovered from COVID-19. The repertoires were released in a freely available public database intended as a resource for research on the immune response to SARS-CoV-2. Samples came from the ongoing ImmuneRACE study (first 160 participants) plus 1,254 subjects from 6 global collaborators. The sample metadata nearly always contained a de-identified subject ID, COVID-19 status, age in years and sex. Where available, HLA class I and class II types were taken from metadata supplied by the sample provider and were not determined by assay-based typing.

Germline trimming: 5 bases from V, 2 bases from J; junction bases outside gene matches: 10. Including cysteine and phenylalanine, the CDR3 has 17 amino acids. Just CDR3 DNA is preserved here, 51 bases in frame from base 1. The germline V gene sets CDR1 to SGHVS and CDR2 to FNYEAQ. TCRbeta CDR3 regions were amplified from genomic DNA by means of the immunoSEQ Assay, a bias-controlled multiplex PCR. The authors processed their data as follows. Nucleated cell counts per sample were estimated from amplification of reference gene primers within the assay. To quantify the absolute abundance of each unique TCRbeta CDR3 rearrangement, sequence reads were collapsed and filtered. Productive Simpson clonality was computed per sample as the square root of Simpson's diversity index over productive rearrangements. The table was pulled from immuneACCESS by TCRdb, which kept in-frame rearrangements only. Such tables lose some clones; where checked, under half of the loss comes from unresolved V genes, and the rest has no known cause. That table furnishes V, J and clone size, whereas the DNA furnished D and trimming. The sample includes some 200,000 clones, with around 87% observed a single time. The ten largest clonotypes hold about 2.7% of the sample.

What the research found in general, with its limitations: Clinical and demographic metadata were provided uncurated, with the amount varying by source and participant.

This receptor was obtained from a man aged 40-49 years with active or convalescent COVID-19. The sequence is built from TRBV7-6 and TRBJ2-2; TRBD2 fits 8 bases in the junction. Sequencing was performed on peripheral blood. The DNA sequence follows: TGTGCCAGCAGCGCCGATTGGCGGGGGGCAAACACCGGGGAGCTGTTTTTT. Its protein reads: CASSADWRGANTGELFF.